This TCR beta chain was identified in a study of technical replicates of blood from a few donors. TCRdb keeps only in-frame clones here, not all; method: immunoSEQ multiplex PCR. The sample includes about 67,000 clones, roughly 98% seen only once; the top ten take 0.16%. There are 13 residues in the CDR3. The germline CDR1 and CDR2 sequences are SNHLY and FYNNEI. V was clipped by 9 bases and J by 5 bases; unmatched bases: 8. This TCR derives from a human donor in good health. The material sequenced was T cells isolated from PBMCs. The V gene is TRBV2, the J gene TRBJ2-7; 9 bases are shared with TRBD1. CDR3 in amino acids: CASEGTGPDEQYF. The DNA for the CDR3 is TGTGCCAGTGAAGGGACAGGGCCAGACGAGCAGTACTTC.